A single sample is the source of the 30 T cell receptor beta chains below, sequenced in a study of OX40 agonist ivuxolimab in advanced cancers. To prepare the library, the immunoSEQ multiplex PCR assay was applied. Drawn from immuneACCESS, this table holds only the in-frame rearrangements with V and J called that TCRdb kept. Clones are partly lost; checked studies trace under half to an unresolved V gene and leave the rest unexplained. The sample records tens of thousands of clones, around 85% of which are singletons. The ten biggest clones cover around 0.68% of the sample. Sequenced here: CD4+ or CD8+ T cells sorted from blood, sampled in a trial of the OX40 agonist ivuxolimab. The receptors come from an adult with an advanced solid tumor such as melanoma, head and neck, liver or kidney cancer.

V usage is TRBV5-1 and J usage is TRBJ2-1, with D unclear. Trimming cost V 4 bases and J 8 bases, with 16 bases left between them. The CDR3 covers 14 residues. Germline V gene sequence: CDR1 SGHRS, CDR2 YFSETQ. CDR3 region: CASSESPSRDEQFF. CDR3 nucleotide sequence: TGCGCCAGCAGCGAAAGCCCCAGTCGAGATGAGCAGTTCTTC.

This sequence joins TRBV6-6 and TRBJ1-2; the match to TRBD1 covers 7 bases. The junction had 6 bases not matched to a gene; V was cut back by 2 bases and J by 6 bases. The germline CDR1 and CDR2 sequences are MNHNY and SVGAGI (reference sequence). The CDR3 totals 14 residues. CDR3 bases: TGTGCCAGCAGTTACCAGCGGACAGGCGATGGCTACACCTTC. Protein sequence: CASSYQRTGDGYTF.

The CDR3 bases are TGTGCCAGCAGCGTGCTGGACGTTGGCCAGCCCCAGCATTTT. Amino acid sequence: CASSVLDVGQPQHF. The chain carries TRBV9 and TRBJ1-5; D gene uncertain. The germline gives CDR1 SGDLS, CDR2 YYNGEE. The CDR3 sequence is 14 residues long. V was clipped by 2 bases and J by 7 bases, with 13 bases between them.

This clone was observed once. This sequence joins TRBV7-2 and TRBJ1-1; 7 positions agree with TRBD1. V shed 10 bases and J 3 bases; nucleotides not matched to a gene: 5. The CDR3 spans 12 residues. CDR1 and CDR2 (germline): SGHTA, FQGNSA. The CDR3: CAIGQAYTEAFF. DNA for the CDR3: TGTGCCATCGGACAGGCTTACACTGAAGCTTTCTTT. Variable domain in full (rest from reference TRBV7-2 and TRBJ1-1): GAGVSQSPSNKVTEKGKDVELRCDPISGHTALYWYRQSLGQGLEFLIYFQGNSAPDKSGLPSDRFSAERTGGSVSTLTIQRTQQEDSAVYLCAIGQAYTEAFFGQGTRLTVV.

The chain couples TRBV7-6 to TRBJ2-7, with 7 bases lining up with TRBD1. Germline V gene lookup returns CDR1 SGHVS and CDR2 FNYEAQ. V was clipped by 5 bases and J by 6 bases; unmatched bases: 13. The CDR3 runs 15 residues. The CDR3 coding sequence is TGTGCCAGCAGCACCCGCCCGGGACAGTCGTCCGAGCAGTACTTC. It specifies CASSTRPGQSSEQYF.

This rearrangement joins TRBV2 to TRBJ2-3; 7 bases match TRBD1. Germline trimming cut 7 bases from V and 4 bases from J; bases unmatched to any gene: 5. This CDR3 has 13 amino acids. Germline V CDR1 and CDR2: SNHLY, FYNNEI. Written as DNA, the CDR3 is TGTGCCAGCATTCAGGGGGTCGCAGATACGCAGTATTTT. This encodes CASIQGVADTQYF.

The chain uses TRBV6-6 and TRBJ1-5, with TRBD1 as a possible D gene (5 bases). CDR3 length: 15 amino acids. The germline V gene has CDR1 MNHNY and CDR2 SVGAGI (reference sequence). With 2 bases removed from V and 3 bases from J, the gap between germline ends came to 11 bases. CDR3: CASSYRRGNNQPQHF. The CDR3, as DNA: TGTGCCAGCAGTTACCGCCGGGGGAACAATCAGCCCCAGCATTTT.

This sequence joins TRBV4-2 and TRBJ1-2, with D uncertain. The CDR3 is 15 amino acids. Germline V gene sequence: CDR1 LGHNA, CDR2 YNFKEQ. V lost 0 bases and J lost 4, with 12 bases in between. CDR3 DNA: TGTGCCAGCAGCCAAGAACCAGGCGCATTCTATGGCTACACCTTC. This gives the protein CASSQEPGAFYGYTF.

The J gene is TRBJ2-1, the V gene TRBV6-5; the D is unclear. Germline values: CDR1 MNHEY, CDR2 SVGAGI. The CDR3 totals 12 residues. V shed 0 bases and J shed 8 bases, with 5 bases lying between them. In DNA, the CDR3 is TGTGCCAGCAGTTACTCGATCGATGAGCAGTTCTTC. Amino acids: CASSYSIDEQFF.

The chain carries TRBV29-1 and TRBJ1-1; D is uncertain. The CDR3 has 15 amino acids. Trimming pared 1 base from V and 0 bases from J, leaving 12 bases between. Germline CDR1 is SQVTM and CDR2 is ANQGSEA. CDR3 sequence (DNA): TGCAGCGTTGAAGGGAGGTTCGGGGTGAACACTGAAGCTTTCTTT. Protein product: CSVEGRFGVNTEAFF.

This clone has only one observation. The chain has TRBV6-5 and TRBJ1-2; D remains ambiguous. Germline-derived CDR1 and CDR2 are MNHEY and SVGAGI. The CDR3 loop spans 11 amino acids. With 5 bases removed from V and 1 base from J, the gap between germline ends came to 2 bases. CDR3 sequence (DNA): TGTGCCAGCAGTGATAACTATGGCTACACCTTC. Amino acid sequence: CASSDNYGYTF.

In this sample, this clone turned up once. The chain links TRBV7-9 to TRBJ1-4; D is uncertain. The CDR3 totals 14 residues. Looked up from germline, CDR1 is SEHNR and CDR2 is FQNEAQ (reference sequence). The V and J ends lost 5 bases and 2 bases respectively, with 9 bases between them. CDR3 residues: CASSTQGTNEKLFF. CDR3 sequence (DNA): TGTGCCAGCAGCACACAAGGCACTAATGAAAAACTGTTTTTT.

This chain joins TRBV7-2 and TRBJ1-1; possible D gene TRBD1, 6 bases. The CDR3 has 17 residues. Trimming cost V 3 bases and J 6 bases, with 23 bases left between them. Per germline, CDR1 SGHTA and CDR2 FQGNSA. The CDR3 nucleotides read TGTGCCAGCAGCTTCCCCCCGGGACACTTCATAGGGGCTGAAGCTTTCTTT. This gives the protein CASSFPPGHFIGAEAFF.

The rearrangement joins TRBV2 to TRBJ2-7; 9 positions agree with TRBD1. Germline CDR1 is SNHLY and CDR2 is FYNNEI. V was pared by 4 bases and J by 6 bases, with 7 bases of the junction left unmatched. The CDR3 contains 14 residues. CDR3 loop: CASSVLGQGGEQYF. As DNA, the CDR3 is TGTGCCAGCAGTGTGTTGGGACAGGGTGGCGAGCAGTACTTC.

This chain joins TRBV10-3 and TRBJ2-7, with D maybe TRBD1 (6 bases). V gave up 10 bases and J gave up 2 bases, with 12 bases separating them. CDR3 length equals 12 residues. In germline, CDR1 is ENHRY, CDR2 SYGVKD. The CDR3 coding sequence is TGTGCCACGAGGGACACCGCCTACGAGCAGTACTTC. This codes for CATRDTAYEQYF.

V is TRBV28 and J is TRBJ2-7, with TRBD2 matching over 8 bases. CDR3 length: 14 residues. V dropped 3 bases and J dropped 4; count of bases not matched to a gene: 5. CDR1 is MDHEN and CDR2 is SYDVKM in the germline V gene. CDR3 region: CASSFGGGIYEQYF. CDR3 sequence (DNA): TGTGCCAGCAGTTTCGGCGGGGGGATTTACGAGCAGTACTTC.

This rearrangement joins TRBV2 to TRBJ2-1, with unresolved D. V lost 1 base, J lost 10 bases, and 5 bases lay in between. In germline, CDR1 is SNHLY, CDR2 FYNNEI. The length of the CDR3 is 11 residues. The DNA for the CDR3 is TGTGCCAGCAGTGAAGTGGCAGAGCAGTTCTTC. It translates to CASSEVAEQFF. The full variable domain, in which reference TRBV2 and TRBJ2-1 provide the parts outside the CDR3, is EPEVTQTPSHQVTQMGQEVILRCVPISNHLYFYWYRQILGQKVEFLVSFYNNEISEKSEIFDDQFSVERPDGSNFTLKIRSTKLEDSAMYFCASSEVAEQFFGPGTRLTVL.

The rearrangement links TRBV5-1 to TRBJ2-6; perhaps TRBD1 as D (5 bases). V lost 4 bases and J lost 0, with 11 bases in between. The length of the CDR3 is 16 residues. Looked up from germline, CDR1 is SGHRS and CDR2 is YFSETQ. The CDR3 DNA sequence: TGCGCCAGCAGCACTACAGGTTCCTCTGGGGCCAACGTCCTGACTTTC. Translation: CASSTTGSSGANVLTF.

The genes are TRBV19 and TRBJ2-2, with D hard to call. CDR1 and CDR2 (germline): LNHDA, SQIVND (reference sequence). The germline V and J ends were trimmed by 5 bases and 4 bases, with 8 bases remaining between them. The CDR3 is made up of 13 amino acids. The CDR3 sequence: CASSVGRTGELFF. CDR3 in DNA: TGTGCCAGTAGTGTTGGGCGCACCGGGGAGCTGTTTTTT.

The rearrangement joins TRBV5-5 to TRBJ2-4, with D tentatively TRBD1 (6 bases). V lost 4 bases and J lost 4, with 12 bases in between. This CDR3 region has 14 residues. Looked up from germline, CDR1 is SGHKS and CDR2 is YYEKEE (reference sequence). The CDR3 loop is CASSDRQVKNIQYF. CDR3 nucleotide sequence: TGTGCCAGCAGCGATCGACAGGTTAAAAACATTCAGTACTTC.

Written as DNA, the CDR3 is TGTGCCAGTAACGTGTGGGGACAGGGGGCGAATGGCTACACCTTC. It translates to CASNVWGQGANGYTF. The V call is TRBV19, the J call TRBJ1-2; 12 nucleotides align to TRBD1. The CDR3 length is 15 residues. Germline V gives CDR1 LNHDA, CDR2 SQIVND (reference sequence). The trim removed 7 bases at V and 6 bases at J, leaving 9 bases unmatched.

Here the CDR3 reads CASSYSVLPGPSYTF. CDR3 in DNA: TGTGCCAGCAGTTACTCGGTACTCCCAGGGCCGAGCTACACCTTC. J is TRBJ1-2 and V is TRBV6-5; perhaps TRBD1 as D (5 bases). With 0 bases removed from V and 9 bases from J, the gap between germline ends came to 17 bases. CDR3 size: 15 residues. Germline V gives CDR1 MNHEY, CDR2 SVGAGI.

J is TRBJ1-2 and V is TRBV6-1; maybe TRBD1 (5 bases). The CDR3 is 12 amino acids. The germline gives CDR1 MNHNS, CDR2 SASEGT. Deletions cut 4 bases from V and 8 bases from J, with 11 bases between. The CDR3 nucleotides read TGTGCCAGCAGTGTCCAGGGTGGGGGCTACACCTTC. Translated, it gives CASSVQGGGYTF.

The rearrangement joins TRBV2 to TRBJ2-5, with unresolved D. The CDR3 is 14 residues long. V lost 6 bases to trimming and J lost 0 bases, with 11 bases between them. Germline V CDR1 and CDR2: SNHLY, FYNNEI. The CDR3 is CASRLHPYQETQYF. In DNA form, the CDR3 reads TGTGCCAGCAGATTACACCCGTACCAAGAGACCCAGTACTTC.

This CDR3 is CASSPETSGGPVYF. CDR3 sequence (DNA): TGCGCCAGCAGCCCAGAGACTAGCGGGGGCCCCGTGTACTTC. V usage is TRBV5-1 and J usage is TRBJ2-5; 12 bases match TRBD2. Germline CDR1 is SGHRS and CDR2 is YFSETQ. The CDR3 runs 14 residues. V lost 4 bases and J lost 13; bases outside the gene matches: 11.

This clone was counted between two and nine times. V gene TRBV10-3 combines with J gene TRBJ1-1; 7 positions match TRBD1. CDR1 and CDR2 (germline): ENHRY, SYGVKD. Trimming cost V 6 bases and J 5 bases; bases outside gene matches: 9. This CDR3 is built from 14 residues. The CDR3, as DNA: TGTGCCATCAGCACTCAGGGGGGTCGGACTGAAGCTTTCTTT. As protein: CAISTQGGRTEAFF.

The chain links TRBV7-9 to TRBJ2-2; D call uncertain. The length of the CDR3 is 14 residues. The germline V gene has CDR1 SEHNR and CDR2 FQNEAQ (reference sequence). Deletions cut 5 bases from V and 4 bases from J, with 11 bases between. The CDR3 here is CASSPNGFTGELFF. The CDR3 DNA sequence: TGTGCCAGCAGCCCGAACGGGTTCACCGGGGAGCTGTTTTTT. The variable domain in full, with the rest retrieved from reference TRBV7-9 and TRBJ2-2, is DTGVSQNPRHKITKRGQNVTFRCDPISEHNRLYWYRQTLGQGPEFLTYFQNEAQLEKSRLLSDRFSAERPKGSFSTLEIQRTEQGDSAMYLCASSPNGFTGELFFGEGSRLTVL.

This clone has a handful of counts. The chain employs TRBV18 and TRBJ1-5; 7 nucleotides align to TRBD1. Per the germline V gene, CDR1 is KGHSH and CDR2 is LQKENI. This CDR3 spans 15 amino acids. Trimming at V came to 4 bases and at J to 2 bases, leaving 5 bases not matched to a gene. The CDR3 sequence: CASSRQGRGNQPQHF. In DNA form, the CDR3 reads TGTGCCAGCTCACGACAGGGTAGGGGCAATCAGCCCCAGCATTTT.

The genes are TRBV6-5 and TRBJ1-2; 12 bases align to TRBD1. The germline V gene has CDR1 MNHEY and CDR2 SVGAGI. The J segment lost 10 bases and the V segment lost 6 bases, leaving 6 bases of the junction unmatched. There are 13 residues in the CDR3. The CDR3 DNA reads TGTGCCAGCAGGTCCGGGACAGGGGGCGACTACACCTTC. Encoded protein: CASRSGTGGDYTF.

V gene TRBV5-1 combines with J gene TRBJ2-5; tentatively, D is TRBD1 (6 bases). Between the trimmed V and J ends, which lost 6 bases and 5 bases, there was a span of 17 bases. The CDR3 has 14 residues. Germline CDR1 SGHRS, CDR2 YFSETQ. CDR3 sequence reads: CASNPGQRDETQYF. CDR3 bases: TGCGCCAGCAACCCCGGACAGAGGGATGAGACCCAGTACTTC.